A selection of T cell receptor beta chains follows, all from one sample in a study of CD8 T cells in Susac syndrome. TCRdb recomputed calls from the immunoSEQ multiplex PCR reads with MiXCR, one row per CDR3 protein. Of 75,000 to 95,000 distinct CDR3 sequences in the sample, 85% to 95% are singletons; the top ten hold approximately 0.5%. Material: CD8+ T cells from PBMCs. These receptors were obtained from a human donor with Susac syndrome. CDR3s leave out the opening cysteine and the closing phenylalanine or tryptophan.

V gene	J gene	CDR3 protein
TRBV20-1	TRBJ2-1	SAPAPQAYEQF
TRBV15	TRBJ1-4	ATSRDYDRGSEKLF
TRBV11-2	TRBJ2-7	ASSFQGQGGSYEQY
TRBV10-3	TRBJ2-2	AITDWLTGELF
TRBV5-4	TRBJ2-2	ASFEVQGAYTGELF
TRBV9	TRBJ2-5	ASSVGTSERETQY
TRBV4-1	TRBJ2-1	ASSPRRDTIDYNEQF
TRBV19	TRBJ2-6	ASSILVAGANVLT
TRBV9	TRBJ1-6	ASSPLVDNSPLH
TRBV4-3	TRBJ2-7	ASSQDRGGYEQY
TRBV20-1	TRBJ2-5	SARGTGTDEETQY
TRBV10-3	TRBJ1-2	AISESVNYGYT
TRBV29-1	TRBJ1-4	SVEGGRGHDEKLF
TRBV27	TRBJ1-5	ASGDNQPQH
TRBV18	TRBJ2-3	ASSPLAQRRDTQY
TRBV11-2	TRBJ2-3	ASSLLAGGSTDTQY
TRBV12-5	TRBJ1-4	ASGLLSGGGPNEKLF
TRBV5-4	TRBJ2-6	ASSLSDSGANVLT
TRBV30	TRBJ1-1	AWSPASDTEAF
TRBV7-9	TRBJ2-3	ASSLGTTDTQY
TRBV2	TRBJ2-1	ASSEGRAGRYNEQF
TRBV28	TRBJ1-1	ASSLGLSIPAF
TRBV28	TRBJ2-4	ASSHRDGGAKNIQY
TRBV30	TRBJ1-1	AWTAGNTEAF
TRBV19	TRBJ2-2	ASSMDKNTGELF
TRBV9	TRBJ1-1	ASSVEGQGPEEAF
TRBV10-3	TRBJ1-6	AISDGSLNSPLH
TRBV2	TRBJ2-1	ASSRGDDNEQF
TRBV11-2	TRBJ1-2	ASSFPMGYGYT
TRBV10-3	TRBJ2-7	ASRDRGAYEQY
TRBV18	TRBJ1-2	ASSTTGDYGYT
TRBV30	TRBJ1-5	AWNLGGNQPQH
TRBV11-2	TRBJ2-1	ASSQGSSYNEQF
TRBV6-6	TRBJ2-4	ASSDRVEVQY
TRBV6-1	TRBJ2-7	ASREAGQTYEQY
TRBV20-1	TRBJ2-1	SARGLAGALNEQF
TRBV28	TRBJ1-1	ASSSGGLGNTEAF
TRBV7-2	TRBJ2-1	ASSLDNPSDEQF
TRBV2	TRBJ2-3	ASSGDSATFWY
TRBV6-1	TRBJ1-2	ASSEPVDGYT
TRBV20-1	TRBJ1-1	SARVGRGNTEAF